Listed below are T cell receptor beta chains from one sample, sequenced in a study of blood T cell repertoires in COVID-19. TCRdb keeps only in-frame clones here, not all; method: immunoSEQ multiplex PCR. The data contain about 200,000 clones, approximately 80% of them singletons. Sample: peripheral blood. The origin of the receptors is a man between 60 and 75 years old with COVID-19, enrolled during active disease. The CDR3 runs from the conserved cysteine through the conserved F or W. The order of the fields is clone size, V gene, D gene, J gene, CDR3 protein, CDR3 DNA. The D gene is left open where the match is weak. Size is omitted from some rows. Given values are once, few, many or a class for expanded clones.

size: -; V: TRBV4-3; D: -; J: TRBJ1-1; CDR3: CASSLMRNTEAFF; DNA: TGCGCCAGCTCCCTCATGAGGAACACTGAAGCTTTCTTT
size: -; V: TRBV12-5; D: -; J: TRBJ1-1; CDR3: CASGLVTGRDTEAFF; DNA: TGTGCTAGTGGTTTGGTAACAGGGAGAGACACTGAAGCTTTCTTT
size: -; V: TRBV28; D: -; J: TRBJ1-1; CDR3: CGSFGGMNTEAFF; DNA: TGTGGTTCTTTCGGGGGGATGAACACTGAAGCTTTCTTT
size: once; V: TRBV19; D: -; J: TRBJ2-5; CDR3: CASSIRGPGIFQETQYF; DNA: TGTGCCAGTAGTATCAGGGGCCCCGGTATATTCCAAGAGACCCAGTACTTC
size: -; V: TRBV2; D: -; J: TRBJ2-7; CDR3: CASRADSVYEQYF; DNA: TGTGCCAGCAGAGCCGACAGCGTCTACGAGCAGTACTTC
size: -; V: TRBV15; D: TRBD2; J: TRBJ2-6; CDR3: CATSRAYSGGSSGANVLTF; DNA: TGTGCCACCAGCAGGGCTTATAGCGGGGGTAGCTCTGGGGCCAACGTCCTGACTTTC
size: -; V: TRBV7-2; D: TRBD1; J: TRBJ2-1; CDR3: CASSSSGQGYNEQFF; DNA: TGTGCCAGCAGCTCGTCGGGACAGGGCTACAATGAGCAGTTCTTC
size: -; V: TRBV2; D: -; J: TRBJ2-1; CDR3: CASSRQYSYNEQFF; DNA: TGTGCCAGCAGCCGACAGTACTCCTACAATGAGCAGTTCTTC
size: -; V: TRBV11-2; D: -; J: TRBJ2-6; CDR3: CASSFGSLANVLTF; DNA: TGTGCCAGCAGCTTCGGGAGTCTGGCCAACGTCCTGACTTTC
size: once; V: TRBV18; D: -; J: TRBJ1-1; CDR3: CASRESTEAFF; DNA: TGTGCCAGCCGGGAATCCACTGAAGCTTTCTTT
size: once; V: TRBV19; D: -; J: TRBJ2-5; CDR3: CASSSDSIQETQYF; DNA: TGTGCCAGTAGTTCCGACAGCATTCAAGAGACCCAGTACTTC
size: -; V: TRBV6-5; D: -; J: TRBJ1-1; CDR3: CASSQFTVTEAFF; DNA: TGTGCCAGCAGCCAATTTACTGTTACTGAAGCTTTCTTT
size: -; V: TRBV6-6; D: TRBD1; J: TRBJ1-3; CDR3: CASSPPGQGIGSGNTIYF; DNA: TGTGCCAGCAGTCCACCGGGACAGGGGATAGGTTCTGGAAACACCATATATTTT
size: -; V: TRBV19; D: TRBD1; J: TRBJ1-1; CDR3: CASSIDLGQRRKAFF; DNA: TGTGCCAGTAGTATAGACCTGGGACAGCGCCGAAAAGCTTTCTTT
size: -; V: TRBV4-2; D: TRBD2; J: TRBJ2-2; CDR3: CASSQSPTMLAGTGELFF; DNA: TGTGCCAGCAGCCAAAGCCCTACGATGTTAGCGGGCACCGGGGAGCTGTTTTTT
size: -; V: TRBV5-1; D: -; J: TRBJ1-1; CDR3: CASSRGAMGTEAFF; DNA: TGCGCCAGCAGCCGGGGGGCTATGGGCACTGAAGCTTTCTTT
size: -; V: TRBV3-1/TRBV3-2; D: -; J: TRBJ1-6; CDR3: CASSSYTTYNSPLHF; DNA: TGTGCCAGCAGCAGCTATACCACCTATAATTCACCCCTCCACTTT
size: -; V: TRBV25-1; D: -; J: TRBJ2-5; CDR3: CASSELRSGTQYF; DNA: TGTGCCAGCAGTGAATTGAGGTCCGGGACCCAGTACTTC
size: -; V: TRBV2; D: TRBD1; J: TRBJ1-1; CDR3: CASSVSGGNTEAFF; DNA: TGTGCCAGCAGTGTGTCAGGGGGAAACACTGAAGCTTTCTTT
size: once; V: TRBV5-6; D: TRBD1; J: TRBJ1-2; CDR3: CASGQGNYGYTF; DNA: TGTGCCAGCGGACAGGGGAACTATGGCTACACCTTC
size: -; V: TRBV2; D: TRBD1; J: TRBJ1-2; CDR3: CASLRDSSDDGYTF; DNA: TGTGCCAGCCTAAGGGACAGTTCTGACGATGGCTACACCTTC
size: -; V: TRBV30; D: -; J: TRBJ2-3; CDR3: CAWNGGGSTDTQYF; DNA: TGTGCCTGGAATGGGGGCGGTAGCACAGATACGCAGTATTTT
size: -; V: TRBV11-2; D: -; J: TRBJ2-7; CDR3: CASSYSGHMSYEQYF; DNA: TGTGCCAGCAGCTATTCGGGACACATGTCCTACGAGCAGTACTTC
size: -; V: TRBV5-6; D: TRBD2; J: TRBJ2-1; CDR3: CASSLAGYGLAGVNEQFF; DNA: TGTGCCAGCAGCTTGGCGGGGTATGGGCTAGCGGGAGTCAATGAGCAGTTCTTC
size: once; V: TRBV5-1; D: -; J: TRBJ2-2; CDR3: CASSPLRGSTGELFF; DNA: TGCGCCAGCAGCCCCCTCCGGGGGTCGACCGGGGAGCTGTTTTTT
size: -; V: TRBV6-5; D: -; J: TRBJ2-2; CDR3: CASRAGRTGELFF; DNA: TGTGCCAGCAGGGCAGGGCGGACCGGGGAGCTGTTTTTT
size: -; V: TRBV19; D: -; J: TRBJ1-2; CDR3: CASRLEAGYGYTF; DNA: TGTGCCAGTAGACTCGAGGCGGGCTATGGCTACACCTTC
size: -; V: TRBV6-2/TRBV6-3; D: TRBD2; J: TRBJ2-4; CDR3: CASSYSPGLAEHKNIQYF; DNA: TGTGCCAGCAGTTACTCGCCGGGACTAGCGGAGCACAAAAACATTCAGTACTTC
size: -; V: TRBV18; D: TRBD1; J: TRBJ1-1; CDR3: CASTGDTEAFF; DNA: TGTGCCAGCACAGGGGACACTGAAGCTTTCTTT
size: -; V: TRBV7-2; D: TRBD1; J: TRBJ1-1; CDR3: CASSFDRGDTEAFF; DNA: TGTGCCAGCAGCTTTGACAGGGGAGACACTGAAGCTTTCTTT
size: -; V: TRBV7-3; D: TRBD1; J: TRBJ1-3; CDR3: CASSLGTGFGNTIYF; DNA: TGTGCCAGCAGCCTGGGGACAGGGTTTGGAAACACCATATATTTT
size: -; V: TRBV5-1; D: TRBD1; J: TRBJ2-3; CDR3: CASSFRTGSTDTQYF; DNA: TGCGCCAGCAGCTTCCGGACAGGGAGCACAGATACGCAGTATTTT
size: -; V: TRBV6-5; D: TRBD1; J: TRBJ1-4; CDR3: CASRADRARGEKLFF; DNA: TGTGCCAGCAGGGCCGACAGGGCCCGGGGTGAAAAACTGTTTTTT
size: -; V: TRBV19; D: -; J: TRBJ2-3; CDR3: CASTPRGTDTQYF; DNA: TGTGCCAGTACCCCTAGGGGGACAGATACGCAGTATTTT
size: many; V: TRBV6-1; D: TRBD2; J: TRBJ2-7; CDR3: CASSEALAGGHEQYF; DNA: TGTGCCAGCAGTGAAGCGTTAGCGGGAGGCCACGAGCAGTACTTC
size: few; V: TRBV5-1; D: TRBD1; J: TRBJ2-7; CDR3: CASSLGGQGPYEQYF; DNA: TGCGCCAGCAGCTTGGGGGGACAGGGCCCCTACGAGCAGTACTTC
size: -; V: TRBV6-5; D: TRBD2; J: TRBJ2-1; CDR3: CASSWGTRSSYNEQFF; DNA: TGTGCCAGCAGTTGGGGGACTAGGAGCTCCTACAATGAGCAGTTCTTC
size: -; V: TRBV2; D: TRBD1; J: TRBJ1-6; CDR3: CASRASGTGVSPLHF; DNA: TGTGCCAGCAGAGCATCCGGGACAGGGGTTTCACCCCTCCACTTT
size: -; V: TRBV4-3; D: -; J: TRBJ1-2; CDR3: CASSPRPTPNYGYTF; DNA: TGCGCCAGCAGCCCCAGGCCCACCCCGAACTATGGCTACACCTTC
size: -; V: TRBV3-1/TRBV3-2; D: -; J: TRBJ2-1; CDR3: CASRPSRAGNEQFF; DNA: TGTGCCAGCAGACCCTCGAGGGCCGGCAATGAGCAGTTCTTC
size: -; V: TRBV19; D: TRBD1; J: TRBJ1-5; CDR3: CASTDRGYNQPQHF; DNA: TGTGCCAGTACCGACAGGGGCTACAATCAGCCCCAGCATTTT
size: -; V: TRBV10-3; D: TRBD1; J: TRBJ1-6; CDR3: CAIAPGTGDSPLHF; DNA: TGTGCCATCGCCCCCGGGACAGGGGATTCACCCCTCCACTTT
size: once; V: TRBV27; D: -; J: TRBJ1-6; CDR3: CASSYGGAASPLHF; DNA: TGTGCCAGCAGTTACGGGGGAGCCGCTTCACCCCTCCACTTT
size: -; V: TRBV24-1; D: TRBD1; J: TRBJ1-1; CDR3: CATATGGDTEAFF; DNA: TGTGCCACAGCAACAGGGGGTGACACTGAAGCTTTCTTT
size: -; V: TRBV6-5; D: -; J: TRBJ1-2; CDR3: CASSLGDSKVYGYTF; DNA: TGTGCCAGCAGTCTGGGAGATTCAAAGGTCTATGGCTACACCTTC
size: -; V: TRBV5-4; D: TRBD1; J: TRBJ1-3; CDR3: CASSSGTALAGNTIYF; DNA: TGTGCCAGCAGCTCCGGGACAGCTCTGGCTGGAAACACCATATATTTT
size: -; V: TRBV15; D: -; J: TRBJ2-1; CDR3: CATSRGGTLRGNEQFF; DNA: TGTGCCACCAGCAGAGGGGGGACTCTCCGCGGCAATGAGCAGTTCTTC